Presented here are 22 T cell receptor beta chains from one specimen sequenced in a study of CD8 T cells in Susac syndrome. The RNA input was roughly 0.45 to 1 ug, and it was reverse transcribed with random hexamers. TCRdb called the immunoSEQ multiplex PCR reads again in MiXCR, with one record for every CDR3 protein. Altogether 150,000 to 200,000 distinct CDR3 sequences are present, just under 95% being singletons, with the ten largest covering 0.13%. The source material was CD4+ T cells from PBMCs. These receptors were obtained from a human donor in good health.

The rearrangement links TRBV12-5 to TRBJ1-4, with 7 bases that match TRBD1. Trimming at V came to 6 bases and at J to 11 bases, leaving 12 bases not matched to a gene. The CDR3 length is 14 residues. Germline lookup yields CDR1 LGHNT and CDR2 FRNRAP. CDR3: CASGPFTGDLKLFF. CDR3 nucleotide sequence: TGTGCTAGTGGCCCCTTTACAGGGGATCTCAAACTGTTTTTT.

This chain connects TRBV7-2 to TRBJ2-1, with 8 positions matching TRBD2. CDR1 SGHTA and CDR2 FQGNSA come from the germline V gene. The CDR3 totals 16 residues. The trim removed 0 bases at V and 3 bases at J, leaving 4 bases unmatched. The CDR3 bases are TGTGCCAGCAGCTTAGCGGCTAGCGGGCTCTACAATGAGCAGTTCTTC. This gives the protein CASSLAASGLYNEQFF.

This chain joins TRBV7-9 and TRBJ1-4; D not resolved. Germline V gene data show CDR1 as SEHNR and CDR2 as FQNEAQ (reference sequence). V was shortened by 6 bases and J by 0 bases, with 11 bases between the two germline ends. The length of the CDR3 is 15 residues. The CDR3 is CASREDGATNEKLFF. For the CDR3, the DNA is TGTGCCAGCAGGGAAGACGGTGCAACTAATGAAAAACTGTTTTTT. The variable domain in full, with the rest retrieved from reference TRBV7-9 and TRBJ1-4, is DTGVSQNPRHKITKRGQNVTFRCDPISEHNRLYWYRQTLGQGPEFLTYFQNEAQLEKSRLLSDRFSAERPKGSFSTLEIQRTEQGDSAMYLCASREDGATNEKLFFGSGTQLSVL.

The gene calls are TRBV11-2 and TRBJ2-3; no reliable D call. The V end was cut by 2 bases, the J end by 6 bases, with 9 bases between. The V gene's germline CDR1 is SGHAT and CDR2 FQNNGV. The CDR3 sequence is 13 residues long. The CDR3 DNA reads TGTGCCAGCAGCTTATCCGGCATGGATACGCAGTATTTT. This sequence encodes CASSLSGMDTQYF.

The rearrangement links TRBV12-3 or TRBV12-4 to TRBJ2-2, with D hard to call. Trimming pared 4 bases from V and 4 bases from J, leaving 13 bases between. This CDR3 region has 15 residues. CDR3 sequence reads: CASSWASPTTGELFF. Here the CDR3 DNA reads TGTGCCAGCAGTTGGGCTTCCCCTACCACCGGGGAGCTGTTTTTT.

This chain joins TRBV10-3 and TRBJ1-4; TRBD1 agrees at 9 bases. The CDR3 extends over 14 amino acids. V trimming: 6 bases; J trimming: 5 bases; junction bases outside the gene matches: 4. Germline assignment: CDR1 ENHRY and CDR2 SYGVKD. The CDR3 DNA reads as TGTGCCATCAGGTCCGGGACAGGGAATGAAAAACTGTTTTTT. It translates to CAIRSGTGNEKLFF.

This clonotype occurred once. The rearrangement joins TRBV11-3 to TRBJ1-2, with 7 nucleotides matching TRBD1. The CDR3 contains 15 residues. The germline V gene encodes CDR1 SGHNT and CDR2 YENEEA. Trimming cost V 5 bases and J 4 bases; bases outside gene matches: 10. The CDR3 loop is CASSPGGTEPYGYTF. Written as DNA, the CDR3 is TGTGCCAGCAGCCCCGGCGGGACAGAACCCTATGGCTACACCTTC. The whole variable domain, filled in from reference TRBV11-3 and TRBJ1-2, reads EAGVVQSPRYKIIEKKQPVAFWCNPISGHNTLYWYLQNLGQGPELLIRYENEEAVDDSQLPKDRFSAERLKGVDSTLKIQPAELGDSAVYLCASSPGGTEPYGYTFGSGTRLTVV.

This chain connects TRBV5-1 to TRBJ1-4; D not certain. The CDR3 sequence is 14 residues long. Trimming shortened V by 3 bases and J by 8 bases, and 14 bases separated the two germline ends. Germline V gives CDR1 SGHRS, CDR2 YFSETQ. CDR3: CASSSRAPGEKLFF. The CDR3 bases are TGCGCCAGCAGCTCCCGGGCGCCGGGGGAAAAACTGTTTTTT.

The chain couples TRBV23-1 to TRBJ1-1; D might be TRBD1 (6 bases). TRBV23-1 is sorted into the ORF group, with uncertain function. The CDR3 is 16 residues long. The V and J ends lost 5 bases and 1 base respectively, with 17 bases between them. DNA for the CDR3: TGCGCCAGCAGTAGGGTGGACAGCCCTAAGAACACTGAAGCTTTCTTT. Encoded protein: CASSRVDSPKNTEAFF.

CDR3: CASSSQPGLAGKETQYF. DNA for the CDR3: TGTGCCAGCAGCTCCCAGCCGGGACTAGCGGGGAAAGAGACCCAGTACTTC. The chain joins TRBV7-2 to TRBJ2-5, with 13 bases aligning to TRBD2. Germline loops: CDR1 SGHTA, CDR2 FQGNSA. This CDR3 region has 17 residues. After removal of 4 bases from V and 3 bases from J, the junction contained 8 bases not matched to a gene.

This chain joins TRBV19 and TRBJ2-7; the D gene could be TRBD1 or TRBD2 (5 bases each). Per germline, CDR1 LNHDA and CDR2 SQIVND (reference sequence). This CDR3 has 13 residues. Trimming removed 3 bases at V and 2 bases at J, with 8 bases between. The CDR3 nucleotides read TGTGCCAGTAGTATTGAGGGACCCTACGAGCAGTACTTC. This sequence encodes CASSIEGPYEQYF.

This clonotype appeared once. The chain combines TRBV5-4 with TRBJ2-3, with D hard to call. The V end was cut by 3 bases, the J end by 3 bases, with 5 bases between. This CDR3 region has 12 residues. Germline values: CDR1 SGHNT, CDR2 YYREEE (reference sequence). The CDR3 loop reads CASSSPTDTQYF. The DNA for the CDR3 is TGTGCCAGCAGCTCCCCTACAGATACGCAGTATTTT.

The CDR3 DNA reads TGCGCCAGCAGCTTGACGGACAGGAGCTATGGCTACACCTTC. It is translated as CASSLTDRSYGYTF. The chain is built from TRBV5-1 and TRBJ1-2, with 7 bases lining up with TRBD1. There are 14 residues in the CDR3. Germline CDR1 is SGHRS and CDR2 is YFSETQ. V gave up 1 base and J gave up 4 bases; unmatched junction bases: 4.

This sequence joins TRBV23-1 and TRBJ2-1, with D perhaps TRBD2 (5 bases). TRBV23-1 is an ORF, and what it does is uncertain. This CDR3 is built from 16 residues. V shed 7 bases and J shed 8 bases, with 24 bases lying between them. The CDR3 loop is CASTPEDSVLGDEQFF. DNA of the CDR3: TGCGCCAGCACCCCGGAGGACTCTGTTCTAGGCGATGAGCAGTTCTTC.

The chain employs TRBV18 and TRBJ2-6; TRBD1 agrees at 8 bases. The CDR3 is 15 residues long. V shed 5 bases and J 2 bases; nucleotides not matched to a gene: 2. In germline, CDR1 is KGHSH, CDR2 LQKENI. The chain's CDR3 is CASSSTGAGANVLTF. The CDR3 region has the DNA TGTGCCAGCTCATCGACAGGGGCTGGGGCCAACGTCCTGACTTTC. Filled out from reference TRBV18 and TRBJ2-6, the complete variable domain reads NAGVMQNPRHLVRRRGQEARLRCSPMKGHSHVYWYRQLPEEGLKFMVYLQKENIIDESGMPKERFSAEFPKEGPSILRIQQVVRGDSAAYFCASSSTGAGANVLTFGAGSRLTVL.

This rearrangement joins TRBV5-4 to TRBJ2-3, with 7 positions matching TRBD1. Trimming took 4 bases from V and 0 from J; bases not matched to a gene: 5. This CDR3 is built from 15 residues. Germline lookup yields CDR1 SGHNT and CDR2 YYREEE (reference sequence). CDR3 region: CASSPRQGSTDTQYF. CDR3 nucleotides: TGTGCCAGCAGCCCCCGACAGGGTAGCACAGATACGCAGTATTTT.

J is TRBJ1-4 and V is TRBV10-3; 7 positions agree with TRBD1. With V trimmed by 6 bases and J by 6 bases, 7 bases remained unmatched. CDR3 size: 14 residues. CDR1 ENHRY and CDR2 SYGVKD come from the germline V gene. Here the CDR3 reads CAIRRQGEHEKLFF. The CDR3 DNA follows: TGTGCCATCAGGAGACAGGGAGAGCATGAAAAACTGTTTTTT.

The genes are TRBV5-1 and TRBJ2-1; 7 bases line up with TRBD1. V dropped 9 bases and J dropped 5; count of bases not matched to a gene: 20. The CDR3 is 17 amino acids. CDR1 is SGHRS, CDR2 YFSETQ, per germline. The CDR3 nucleotides are TGCGCCACTCACCGACCCCTTTACCGGGACAGCAACAATGAGCAGTTCTTC. Translating it yields CATHRPLYRDSNNEQFF.

The chain carries TRBV19 and TRBJ2-1; TRBD2 matches 15 bases. V trimming: 7 bases; J trimming: 5 bases; junction bases outside the gene matches: 9. This CDR3 has 17 residues. Germline V gene sequence: CDR1 LNHDA, CDR2 SQIVND (reference sequence). The CDR3 DNA follows: TGTGCCAGTACCCTCCGGACTAGCGGGGGGGCCCACAATGAGCAGTTCTTC. This translates into CASTLRTSGGAHNEQFF.

This chain connects TRBV5-6 to TRBJ2-3; 12 bases are a match to TRBD1. Germline V gene lookup returns CDR1 SGHDT and CDR2 YYEEEE. The CDR3 runs to 16 residues. V shed 4 bases, J shed 2 bases, and the junction held 5 bases outside the gene matches. The CDR3 nucleotides read TGTGCCAGCAGCCTGGGACAGGGGGCGAACACAGATACGCAGTATTTT. Translation: CASSLGQGANTDTQYF.

This chain uses TRBV12-3 or TRBV12-4 with TRBJ1-1; D is ambiguous. The V end was cut by 4 bases, the J end by 1 base, with 10 bases between. This CDR3 contains 14 residues. The CDR3 is CASSSSSSNTEAFF. In DNA, the CDR3 is TGTGCCAGCAGTTCTTCCTCCTCGAACACTGAAGCTTTCTTT.

J is TRBJ1-5 and V is TRBV7-8; a weak D match, TRBD1 (6 bases). CDR1 and CDR2 (germline): SGHVS, FQNEAQ. V lost 5 bases and J lost 7, with 24 bases in between. The CDR3 sequence is 17 residues long. CDR3 in amino acids: CASSVTRGGGGMQPQHF. CDR3 in DNA: TGTGCCAGCAGCGTTACGAGGGGAGGGGGTGGAATGCAGCCCCAGCATTTT.